The clone carrying this T cell receptor (beta chain) turned up a few times. Its cognate antigen is unknown. Template material for amplifying TCR beta CDR3 regions consisted of RNA transcripts. A set of HTBI primers served as the primers for a first-round RT-PCR of the TCR CDR3. TCRdb passed the multiplex PCR reads through MiXCR, listing each CDR3 protein once. Among under 400,000 distinct CDR3 sequences listed, roughly 18% were seen once. This entry belongs to a study of T cells in Graves' hyperthyroidism and ophthalmopathy. Exclusion of a patient resulted from uncontrolled infection, other autoimmune disease, pregnancy or lactation. Diagnostic decisions used clinical symptoms, serum thyroxine and TRAb, thyroid ultrasound and orbital computed tomography. The CDR3 has 13 amino acids. V gave up 1 base and J gave up 7 bases, with 8 bases separating them. CDR1 SGHVS and CDR2 FQNEAQ come from the germline V gene.

The study, taken as a whole, reports: The authors' 13 V-J model separated ophthalmopathy from stable hyperthyroidism. Appearing also in blood were most of the thyroid clonotypes expanded above 0.001.

The sample taken for sequencing was blood. The chain recombines TRBV7-8 with TRBJ2-1; possible D gene TRBD2, 6 bases. The receptor's source is a woman between 50 and 59 years old with Graves' hyperthyroidism. The CDR3 reads CASSLDGGNEQFF. In DNA form, the CDR3 reads TGTGCCAGCAGCTTAGATGGGGGGAATGAGCAGTTCTTC.